The rows below give T cell receptor beta chains drawn from one sample of a study of T cell responses to AZD1222 COVID-19 vaccine. Method: immunoSEQ multiplex PCR; TCRdb's copy keeps in-frame clones and lacks some. The sample comprises around 100,000 clones, almost 90% of which are singletons, and about 8.4% rests with the top ten. The source was peripheral blood, collected on day 0 of AZD1222 vaccination. The receptors here all came from an adult in good health. Each CDR3 is given with its conserved first and last residue.

J: TRBJ2-3; V: TRBV5-6; CDR3: CASRRTGTTTGTDTQYF
J: TRBJ2-1; V: TRBV2; CDR3: CASSLGQGLSYNEQFF
J: TRBJ2-7; V: TRBV3-1/TRBV3-2; CDR3: CASSPQWAYDEQYF
J: TRBJ2-5; V: TRBV7-8; CDR3: CASSLIGAGNQETQYF
J: TRBJ2-1; V: TRBV6-5; CDR3: CASSYVGTSAPEQFF
J: TRBJ2-3; V: TRBV7-2; CDR3: CAGGAGDTQYF
J: TRBJ1-2; V: TRBV7-8; CDR3: CASSQSGYGYTF
J: TRBJ2-7; V: TRBV7-9; CDR3: CASSPLAVQQYF
J: TRBJ1-1; V: TRBV6-5; CDR3: CASSPTGGPVREAFF
J: TRBJ1-6; V: TRBV12-3/TRBV12-4; CDR3: CASSSIDREPLHF
J: TRBJ2-5; V: TRBV6-5; CDR3: CASSSSGQGEKTQYF
J: TRBJ2-1; V: TRBV7-2; CDR3: CASSPLTSSGQFF
J: TRBJ2-2; V: TRBV4-1; CDR3: CASSHNTGTRFLLVRSGELFF
J: TRBJ2-1; V: TRBV11-3; CDR3: CASSQGSEQFF
J: TRBJ2-7; V: TRBV3-1/TRBV3-2; CDR3: CASSPDGYEQYF
J: TRBJ2-3; V: TRBV7-8; CDR3: CASSRDGSTDTQYF
J: TRBJ2-2; V: TRBV7-3; CDR3: CASSLSAGITGELFF
J: TRBJ2-3; V: TRBV7-2; CDR3: CASSLGTISTDTQYF
J: TRBJ1-2; V: TRBV7-8; CDR3: CASSFTGTEFNYGYTF
J: TRBJ2-5; V: TRBV2; CDR3: CASRVGGMEETQYF
J: TRBJ1-6; V: TRBV15; CDR3: CATSRRTGGGSPLHF
J: TRBJ2-2; V: TRBV5-4; CDR3: CASSFAVGGVGELFF
J: TRBJ1-2; V: TRBV12-3/TRBV12-4; CDR3: CASSLTDLGGYTF
J: TRBJ1-1; V: TRBV6-5; CDR3: CASRTWSSAFF
J: TRBJ2-1; V: TRBV5-1; CDR3: CASSLASSGGSYNEQFF
J: TRBJ1-6; V: TRBV2; CDR3: CASMGRGGSPLHF
J: TRBJ2-5; V: TRBV19; CDR3: CASRTSGGETQYF
J: TRBJ1-1; V: TRBV5-5; CDR3: CASSGDRGTEAFF
J: TRBJ2-4; V: TRBV28; CDR3: CASSSPGGVKNIQYF
J: TRBJ2-1; V: TRBV7-2; CDR3: CASTPPGGGFNEQFF
J: TRBJ1-1; V: TRBV18; CDR3: CASSQGLQQNTEAFF
J: TRBJ1-1; V: TRBV7-2; CDR3: CASSPPLVVLTGGRAEAFF